This T cell receptor beta chain stems from a study of early stage breast cancer tumors. Using immunoSEQ multiplex PCR, the repertoire was profiled, and TCRdb retains in-frame clones only, with some absent. The table lists about 41,000 clones, about 78% of them singletons, with more than 5.5% in the top ten. With 0 bases removed from V and 0 bases from J, the gap between germline ends came to 6 bases. The CDR3 extends over 14 amino acids. Per germline, CDR1 GTSNPN and CDR2 SVGIG (reference sequence). This clone was seen only a few times. Sequenced: blood. The rearrangement joins TRBV30 to TRBJ1-3; D remains unclear. The sequence was obtained from a person in their fifties with breast cancer. In DNA form, the CDR3 reads TGTGCCTGGAGTGTTATGTCCTCTGGAAACACCATATATTTT. Residues: CAWSVMSSGNTIYF.